Below, 17 T cell receptor beta chains from the same sample are listed, as sequenced in a study of blood T cell repertoires in COVID-19. Sequencing was performed with immunoSEQ multiplex PCR; in TCRdb, only in-frame clones are kept and a portion is missing. The sample lists 250,000 to 300,000 clones, about nine tenths occurring once. The sequencing input was PBMCs or T cells enriched from blood (not recorded which). The receptor source for this set is a woman aged 40-49 years with acute COVID-19.

The J gene is TRBJ2-1, the V gene TRBV6-6; weak D call: TRBD1 (7 bases). This CDR3 has 14 amino acids. Germline CDR1 is MNHNY and CDR2 is SVGAGI (reference sequence). The ends were cut back, 6 bases at V and 9 bases at J, with 18 bases in the middle. The CDR3 nucleotides read TGTGCCAGCAGCCCGAATAACAGGGGAGGTGAGCAGTTCTTC. Translated: CASSPNNRGGEQFF.

V is TRBV7-9 and J is TRBJ2-7; D remains ambiguous. This CDR3 contains 11 residues. CDR1 and CDR2 (germline): SEHNR, FQNEAQ (reference sequence). V gave up 2 bases and J gave up 7 bases, with 6 bases separating them. DNA for the CDR3: TGTGCCAGCAGCTTAATACAGGAGCAGTACTTC. Protein product: CASSLIQEQYF. Using reference TRBV7-9 and TRBJ2-7 for the parts outside the CDR3, the full variable domain is DTGVSQNPRHKITKRGQNVTFRCDPISEHNRLYWYRQTLGQGPEFLTYFQNEAQLEKSRLLSDRFSAERPKGSFSTLEIQRTEQGDSAMYLCASSLIQEQYFGPGTRLTVT.

The chain joins TRBV7-2 to TRBJ2-3, with 8 bases fitting TRBD2. V gave up 3 bases and J gave up 6 bases; unmatched junction bases: 5. CDR1 is SGHTA and CDR2 is FQGNSA in the germline V gene. CDR3 length equals 14 residues. Written as DNA, the CDR3 is TGTGCCAGCAGCTTGCGGGGGGCCGTGGATACGCAGTATTTT. It specifies CASSLRGAVDTQYF.

The chain carries TRBV6-7 and TRBJ1-4; D is possibly TRBD1 (5 bases). Being an ORF, TRBV6-7 has a function that is uncertain. CDR3 size: 18 residues. Trimming cost V 5 bases and J 10 bases, with 29 bases left between them. The DNA of the CDR3 is TGTGCCAGCAGTCCCCTCGCCGCAACAGGCCCCTTGGGGGGAAAACTGTTTTTT. It encodes CASSPLAATGPLGGKLFF.

This clone was recorded only once. The J gene is TRBJ2-5, the V gene TRBV5-4; no clear D gene. Trimming cost V 0 bases and J 0 bases, with 6 bases left between them. The CDR3 loop spans 14 amino acids. From germline, CDR1 is SGHNT and CDR2 YYREEE (reference sequence). The CDR3 DNA reads as TGTGCCAGCAGCTTGGATCCCAACCAAGAGACCCAGTACTTC. As protein: CASSLDPNQETQYF.

This chain connects TRBV28 to TRBJ1-2; 7 positions match TRBD1. The length of the CDR3 is 15 residues. Germline lookup yields CDR1 MDHEN and CDR2 SYDVKM. After removal of 6 bases from V and 9 bases from J, the junction contained 16 bases not matched to a gene. The CDR3 DNA reads TGTGCCAGCAGGGGGGCGGGGATCGGGGACAGTAGCTACACCTTC. The encoded protein is CASRGAGIGDSSYTF.

The chain carries TRBV7-9 and TRBJ2-2, with D tentatively TRBD1 (6 bases). Trimming left V 2 bases short and J 6 bases short, with 19 bases between. This CDR3 spans 17 amino acids. Germline CDR1 and CDR2: SEHNR and FQNEAQ (reference sequence). This CDR3 reads CASSLSSGQFGAGELFF. CDR3 DNA sequence: TGTGCCAGCAGCTTATCGTCCGGACAGTTCGGGGCCGGGGAGCTGTTTTTT.

The J gene is TRBJ1-2, the V gene TRBV5-5, with D possibly being TRBD1 (5 bases). Germline V gives CDR1 SGHKS, CDR2 YYEKEE (reference sequence). V gave up 8 bases and J gave up 2 bases, with 16 bases separating them. CDR3 size: 14 residues. The CDR3 coding sequence is TGTGCCAGTCTGGCGCCAGGGATGAACTATGGCTACACCTTC. As protein: CASLAPGMNYGYTF.

The chain is built from TRBV7-2 and TRBJ1-5; D is ambiguous. Germline V gives CDR1 SGHTA, CDR2 FQGNSA. There are 15 residues in the CDR3. V was pared by 5 bases and J by 4 bases, with 15 bases between. This CDR3 reads CASSTGGQANQPQHF. The CDR3 DNA reads as TGTGCCAGCAGCACCGGAGGGCAGGCGAATCAGCCCCAGCATTTT.

The rearrangement links TRBV11-3 to TRBJ2-1, with TRBD2 matching 13 bases. V trimming: 3 bases; J trimming: 6 bases; junction bases outside the gene matches: 11. The germline V gene encodes CDR1 SGHNT and CDR2 YENEEA. This CDR3 region has 18 residues. CDR3 DNA: TGTGCCAGCAGCTTCCGGGGCGGACTAGCGGGGGCTATCAATGAGCAGTTCTTC. It codes for CASSFRGGLAGAINEQFF.

The genes are TRBV11-3 and TRBJ2-7; D call uncertain. V was cut by 6 bases and J by 0 bases, with 9 bases left in between. In germline, CDR1 is SGHNT, CDR2 YENEEA. The CDR3 is made up of 13 amino acids. For the CDR3, the DNA is TGTGCCAGCAGTCGAGAGGCCTCCTACGAGCAGTACTTC. Its protein product is CASSREASYEQYF.

The chain links TRBV10-2 to TRBJ1-3, with 7 bases that match TRBD1. Germline values: CDR1 WSHSY, CDR2 SAAADI. Germline trimming cut 4 bases from V and 0 bases from J; bases unmatched to any gene: 9. CDR3 length: 17 residues. CDR3 amino acids: CASSGPGQAVSGNTIYF. The CDR3 bases are TGCGCCAGCAGTGGTCCCGGACAGGCGGTCTCTGGAAACACCATATATTTT.

CDR3 in DNA: TGTGCCAGTAGGAAACAGGGTTCCCCTTCGAACACTGAAGCTTTCTTT. Translation: CASRKQGSPSNTEAFF. The genes are TRBV19 and TRBJ1-1; the D gene is possibly TRBD1 (6 bases). Germline V gene lookup returns CDR1 LNHDA and CDR2 SQIVND (reference sequence). The CDR3 totals 16 residues. The germline V and J ends were trimmed by 6 bases and 1 base, with 18 bases remaining between them.

In this sample, this clone turned up once. V is TRBV23-1 and J is TRBJ1-4; D possibly corresponds to TRBD1 (5 bases). TRBV23-1 is treated as an ORF (open reading frame) with a function not yet certain. V dropped 3 bases and J dropped 6 bases, with 17 bases sitting between them. There are 16 residues in the CDR3. The CDR3 here is CASSQILRVGYEKLFF. DNA for the CDR3: TGCGCCAGCAGTCAGATACTCAGGGTGGGGTATGAAAAACTGTTTTTT.

This chain joins TRBV12-3 or TRBV12-4 and TRBJ2-1, with D unclear. V lost 3 bases and J 10 bases, leaving 7 bases between the germline ends. The CDR3 runs to 11 residues. Written as DNA, the CDR3 is TGTGCCAGCAGTTTTGTTAGCGAGCAGTTCTTC. Translation: CASSFVSEQFF.

The chain carries TRBV6-5 and TRBJ1-1; tentatively, D is TRBD1 (5 bases). Germline V gene data show CDR1 as MNHEY and CDR2 as SVGAGI. This CDR3 spans 11 amino acids. V was cut by 6 bases and J by 4 bases, with 6 bases left in between. The CDR3 DNA sequence: TGTGCCAGCAGCCAGGGCACTGAAGCTTTCTTT. Encoded protein: CASSQGTEAFF.

The V gene is TRBV7-9, the J gene TRBJ2-5; 13 bases are shared with TRBD2. CDR3 length equals 15 residues. Germline CDR1 and CDR2: SEHNR and FQNEAQ (reference sequence). V dropped 2 bases and J dropped 4; count of bases not matched to a gene: 1. The CDR3, as DNA: TGTGCCAGCAGCTTATGGACTAGCGGGAGAGAGACCCAGTACTTC. Residues: CASSLWTSGRETQYF.